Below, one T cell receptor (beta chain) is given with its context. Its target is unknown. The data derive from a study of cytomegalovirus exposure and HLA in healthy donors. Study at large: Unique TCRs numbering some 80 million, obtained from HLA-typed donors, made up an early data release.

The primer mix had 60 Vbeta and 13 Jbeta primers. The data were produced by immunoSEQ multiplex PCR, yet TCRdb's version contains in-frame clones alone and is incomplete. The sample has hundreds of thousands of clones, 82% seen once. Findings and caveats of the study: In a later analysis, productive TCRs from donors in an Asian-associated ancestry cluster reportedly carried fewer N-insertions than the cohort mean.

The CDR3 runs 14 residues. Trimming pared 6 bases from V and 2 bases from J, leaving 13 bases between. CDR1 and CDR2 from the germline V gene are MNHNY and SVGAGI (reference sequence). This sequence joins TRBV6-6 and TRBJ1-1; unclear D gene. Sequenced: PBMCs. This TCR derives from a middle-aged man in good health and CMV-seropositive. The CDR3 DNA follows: TGTGCCAGCAGGGCAGCAGGCGCAAACACTGAAGCTTTCTTT. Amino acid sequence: CASRAAGANTEAFF.